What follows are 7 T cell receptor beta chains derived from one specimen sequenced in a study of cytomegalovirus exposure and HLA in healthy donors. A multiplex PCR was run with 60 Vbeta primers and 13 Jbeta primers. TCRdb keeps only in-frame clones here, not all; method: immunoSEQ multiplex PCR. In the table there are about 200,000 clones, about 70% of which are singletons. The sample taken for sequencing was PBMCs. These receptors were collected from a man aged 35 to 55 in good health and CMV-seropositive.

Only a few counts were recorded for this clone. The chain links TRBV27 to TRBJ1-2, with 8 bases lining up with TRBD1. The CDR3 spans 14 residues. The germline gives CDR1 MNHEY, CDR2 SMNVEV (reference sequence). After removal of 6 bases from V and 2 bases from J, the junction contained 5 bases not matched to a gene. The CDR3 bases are TGTGCCAGCAGGCCAGGGGGCTTGAACTATGGCTACACCTTC. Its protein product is CASRPGGLNYGYTF.

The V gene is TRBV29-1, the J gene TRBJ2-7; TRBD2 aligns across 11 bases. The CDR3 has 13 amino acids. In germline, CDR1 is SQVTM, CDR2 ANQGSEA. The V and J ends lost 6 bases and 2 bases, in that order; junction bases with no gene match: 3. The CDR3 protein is CSVGTSGAYEQYF. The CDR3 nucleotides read TGCAGCGTAGGGACTAGCGGAGCCTACGAGCAGTACTTC.

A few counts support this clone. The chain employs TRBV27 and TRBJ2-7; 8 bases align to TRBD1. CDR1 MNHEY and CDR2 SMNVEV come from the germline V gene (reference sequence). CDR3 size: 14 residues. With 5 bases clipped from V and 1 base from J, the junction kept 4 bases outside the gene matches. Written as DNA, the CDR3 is TGTGCCAGCAGTCTCGACAGGGGATCCTACGAGCAGTACTTC. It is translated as CASSLDRGSYEQYF.

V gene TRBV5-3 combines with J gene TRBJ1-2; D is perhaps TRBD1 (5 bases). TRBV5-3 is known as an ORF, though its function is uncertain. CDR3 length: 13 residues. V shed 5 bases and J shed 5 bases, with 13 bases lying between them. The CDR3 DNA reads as TGTGCCAGAAGTTTTTTACAGGTTTATGGCTACACCTTC. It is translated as CARSFLQVYGYTF.

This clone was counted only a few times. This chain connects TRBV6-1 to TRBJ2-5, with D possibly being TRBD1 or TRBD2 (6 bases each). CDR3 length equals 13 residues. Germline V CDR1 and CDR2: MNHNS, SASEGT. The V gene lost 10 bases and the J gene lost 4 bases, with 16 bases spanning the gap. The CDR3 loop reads CATRTAGGETQYF. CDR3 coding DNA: TGTGCCACCAGGACAGCCGGGGGAGAGACCCAGTACTTC.

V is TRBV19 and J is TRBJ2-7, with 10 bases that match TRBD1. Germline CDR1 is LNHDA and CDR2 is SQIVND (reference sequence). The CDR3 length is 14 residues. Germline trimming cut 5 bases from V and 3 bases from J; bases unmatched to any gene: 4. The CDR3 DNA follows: TGTGCCAGTAGTCCCGGACAGGGGGTCTACGAGCAGTACTTC. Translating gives CASSPGQGVYEQYF.

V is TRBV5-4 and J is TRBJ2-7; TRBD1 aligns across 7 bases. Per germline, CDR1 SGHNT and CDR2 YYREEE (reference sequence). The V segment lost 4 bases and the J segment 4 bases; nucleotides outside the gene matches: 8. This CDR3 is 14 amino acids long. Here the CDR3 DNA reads TGTGCCAGCAGCGCCGGACAGGAGGAGTACGAGCAGTACTTC. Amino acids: CASSAGQEEYEQYF. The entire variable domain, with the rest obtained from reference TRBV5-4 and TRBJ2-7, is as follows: ETGVTQSPTHLIKTRGQQVTLRCSSQSGHNTVSWYQQALGQGPQFIFQYYREEENGRGNFPPRFSGLQFPNYSSELNVNALELDDSALYLCASSAGQEEYEQYFGPGTRLTVT.